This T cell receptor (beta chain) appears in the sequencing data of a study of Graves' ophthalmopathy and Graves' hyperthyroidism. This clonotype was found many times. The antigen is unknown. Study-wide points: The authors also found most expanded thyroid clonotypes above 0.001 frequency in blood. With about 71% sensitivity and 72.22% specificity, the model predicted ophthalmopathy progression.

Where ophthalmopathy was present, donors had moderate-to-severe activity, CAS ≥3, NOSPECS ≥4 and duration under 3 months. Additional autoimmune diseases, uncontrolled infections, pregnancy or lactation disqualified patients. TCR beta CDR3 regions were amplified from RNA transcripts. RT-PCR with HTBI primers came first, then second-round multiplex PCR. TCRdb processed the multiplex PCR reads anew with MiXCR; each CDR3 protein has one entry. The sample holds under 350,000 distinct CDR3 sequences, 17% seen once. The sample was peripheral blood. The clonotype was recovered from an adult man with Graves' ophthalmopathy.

CDR3 protein: CASRDAREAFF. CDR3 coding DNA: TGTGCCAGCAGAGACGCGCGTGAAGCTTTCTTT. The V and J genes are TRBV3-1 and TRBJ1-1; D gene unclear. V shed 6 bases and J shed 7 bases, with 9 bases lying between them. The CDR3 loop spans 11 amino acids. Germline CDR1 is LGHDT and CDR2 is YNNKEL (reference sequence).